Given below is one T cell receptor beta chain in context. Its antigen is currently unknown. The data stem from a study of beta chain features in type 1 diabetes. Germline V gives CDR1 MNHEY, CDR2 SVGAGI. The CDR3 is 13 residues long. V trimming: 1 base; J trimming: 12 bases; junction bases outside the gene matches: 2. Study-level results: Overrepresentation of cells with high TCR expression could result from cDNA sequencing.

Sequencing targeted expressed TCRB transcripts, as all isolated RNA had been reverse transcribed. The assay was immunoSEQ multiplex PCR, and TCRdb's table has in-frame clones only and misses some. The table includes around 500,000 clones, around 10% detected once. The sequenced sample consisted of naive CD4+ T cells from blood. The J gene is TRBJ2-1, the V gene TRBV6-5, with 11 nucleotides matching TRBD1. The clonotype was recovered from a woman aged 18-29 years in good health. Here the CDR3 reads CASSYLDRGRQFF. The CDR3 DNA follows: TGTGCCAGCAGTTACTTGGACAGGGGGCGGCAGTTCTTC.